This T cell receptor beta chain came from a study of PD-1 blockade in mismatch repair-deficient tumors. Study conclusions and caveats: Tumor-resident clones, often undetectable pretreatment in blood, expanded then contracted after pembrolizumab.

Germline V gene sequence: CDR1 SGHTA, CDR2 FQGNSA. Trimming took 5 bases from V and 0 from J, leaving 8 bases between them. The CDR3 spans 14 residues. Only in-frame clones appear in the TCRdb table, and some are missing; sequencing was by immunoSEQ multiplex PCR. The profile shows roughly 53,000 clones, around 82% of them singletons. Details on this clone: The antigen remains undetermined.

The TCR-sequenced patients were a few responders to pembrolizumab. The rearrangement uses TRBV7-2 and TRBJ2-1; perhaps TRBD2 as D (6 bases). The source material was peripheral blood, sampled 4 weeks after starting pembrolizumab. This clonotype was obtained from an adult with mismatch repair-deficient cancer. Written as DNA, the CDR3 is TGTGCCAGCAGCCCCGGGAGCTCCTACAATGAGCAGTTCTTC. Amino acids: CASSPGSSYNEQFF.